According to its frequency, the clone carrying this T cell receptor (beta chain) is medium-sized (0.01 to 0.1%). Its cognate antigen is unknown. The record originates from a study of human CD8 memory T cell subsets. Germline-derived CDR1 and CDR2 are ENHRY and SYGVKD. This CDR3 has 15 residues. With exhausted-like traits, TPEX cells were early memory CD8+ T cells that were CCR7+ PD-1+ TIGIT+. Healthy-donor buffy coats yielded the PBMC. Study results and limitations: Measured by normalized Shannon-Wiener diversity, stem-like memory and precursor exhausted T cells were similarly high in diversity, which was not the case for effector memory cells.

Construction of TCR beta libraries was accomplished by means of UMI-labeled 5' RACE. TCRdb reprocessed the 5' RACE reads, keeping one entry per CDR3 protein, no DNA. Its table lists some 7,000 distinct CDR3 sequences. The sequence derives from a human donor in good health. V usage is TRBV10-3 and J usage is TRBJ2-5; TCRdb calls TRBD1, which cannot be checked without DNA. Source material: CD8+ T cells from PBMCs. The CDR3: CAISEEGRAQETQYF.